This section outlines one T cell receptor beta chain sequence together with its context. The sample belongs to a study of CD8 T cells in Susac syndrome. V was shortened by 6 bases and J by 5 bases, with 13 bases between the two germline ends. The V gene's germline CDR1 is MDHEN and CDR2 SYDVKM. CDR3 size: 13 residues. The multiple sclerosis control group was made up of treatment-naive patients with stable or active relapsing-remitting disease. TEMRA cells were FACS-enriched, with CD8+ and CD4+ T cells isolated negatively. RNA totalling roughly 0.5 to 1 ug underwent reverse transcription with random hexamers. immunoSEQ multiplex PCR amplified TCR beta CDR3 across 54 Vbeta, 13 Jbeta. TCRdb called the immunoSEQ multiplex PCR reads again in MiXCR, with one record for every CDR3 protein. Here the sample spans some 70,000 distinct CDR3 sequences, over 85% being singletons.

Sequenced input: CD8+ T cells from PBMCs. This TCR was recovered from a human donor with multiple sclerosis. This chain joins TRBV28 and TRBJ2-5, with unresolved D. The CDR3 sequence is CASSDGSLETQYF. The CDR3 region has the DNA TGTGCCAGCAGCGACGGGTCTCTCGAGACCCAGTACTTC.